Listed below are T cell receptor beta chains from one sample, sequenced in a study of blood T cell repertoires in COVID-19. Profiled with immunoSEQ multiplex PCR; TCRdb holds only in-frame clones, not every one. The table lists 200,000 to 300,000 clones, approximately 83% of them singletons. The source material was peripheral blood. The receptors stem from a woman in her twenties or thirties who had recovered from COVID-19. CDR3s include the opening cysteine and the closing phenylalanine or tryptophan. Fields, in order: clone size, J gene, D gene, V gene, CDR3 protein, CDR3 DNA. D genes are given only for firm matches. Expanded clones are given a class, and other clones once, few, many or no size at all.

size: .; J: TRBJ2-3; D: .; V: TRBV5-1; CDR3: CASSPRQGDTQYF; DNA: TGCGCCAGCAGCCCTCGCCAGGGGGATACGCAGTATTTT
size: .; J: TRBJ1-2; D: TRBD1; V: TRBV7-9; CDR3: CASSLSTGAGDGYTF; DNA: TGTGCCAGCAGCTTATCGACAGGGGCAGGGGATGGCTACACCTTC
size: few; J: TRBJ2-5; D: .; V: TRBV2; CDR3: CASSELDLETQYF; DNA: TGTGCCAGCAGTGAGTTGGACTTAGAGACCCAGTACTTC
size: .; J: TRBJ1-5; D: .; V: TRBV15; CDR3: CATSRGGSNQPQHF; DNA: TGTGCCACCAGCAGGGGGGGGAGCAATCAGCCCCAGCATTTT
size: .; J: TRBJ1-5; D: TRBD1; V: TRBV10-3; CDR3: CAIGQGSNQPQHF; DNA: TGTGCCATCGGACAGGGAAGCAATCAGCCCCAGCATTTT
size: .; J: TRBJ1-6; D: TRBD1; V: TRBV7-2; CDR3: CASSLGGTEYNSPLHF; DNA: TGTGCCAGCAGCTTAGGGGGGACAGAGTATAATTCACCCCTCCACTTT
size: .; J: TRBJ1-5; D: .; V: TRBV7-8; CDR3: CASSGGGRGSQPQHF; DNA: TGTGCCAGCAGCGGGGGGGGCAGGGGTAGTCAGCCCCAGCATTTT
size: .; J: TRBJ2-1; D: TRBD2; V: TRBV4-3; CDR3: CASSQGLAGGYNEQFF; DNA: TGCGCCAGCAGCCAAGGACTAGCGGGGGGGTACAATGAGCAGTTCTTC
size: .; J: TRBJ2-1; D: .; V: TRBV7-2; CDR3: CASSLSVGAVEQFF; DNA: TGTGCCAGCAGCTTATCCGTAGGGGCAGTCGAGCAGTTCTTC
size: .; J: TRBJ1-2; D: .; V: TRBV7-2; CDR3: CASSQGGGYGYTF; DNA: TGTGCCAGCAGCCAAGGGGGGGGCTATGGCTACACCTTC
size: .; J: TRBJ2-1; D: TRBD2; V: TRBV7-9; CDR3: CASSSPPGLAGLNEQFF; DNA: TGTGCCAGCAGCTCCCCCCCGGGACTAGCGGGACTCAATGAGCAGTTCTTC
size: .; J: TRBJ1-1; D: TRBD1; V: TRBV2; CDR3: CASSEVDREDTEAFF; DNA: TGTGCCAGCAGTGAGGTCGACAGGGAGGACACTGAAGCTTTCTTT
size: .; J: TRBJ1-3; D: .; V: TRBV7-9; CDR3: CASSKQGLGNTIYF; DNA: TGTGCCAGCAGCAAGCAGGGGCTTGGAAACACCATATATTTT
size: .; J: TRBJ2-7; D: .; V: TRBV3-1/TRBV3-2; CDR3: CASSSRTRGSYEQYF; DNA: TGTGCCAGCAGCTCCCGGACTCGTGGCTCCTACGAGCAGTACTTC
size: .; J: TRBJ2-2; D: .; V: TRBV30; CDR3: CAWRSLNTGELFF; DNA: TGTGCCTGGAGGAGCCTGAACACCGGGGAGCTGTTTTTT
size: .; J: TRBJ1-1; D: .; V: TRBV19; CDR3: CASSIDILQGSEAFF; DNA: TGTGCCAGTAGTATAGATATACTACAGGGTTCTGAAGCTTTCTTT
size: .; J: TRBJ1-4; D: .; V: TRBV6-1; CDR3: CASSETGLNEKLFF; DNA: TGTGCCAGCAGTGAGACTGGCCTTAATGAAAAACTGTTTTTT
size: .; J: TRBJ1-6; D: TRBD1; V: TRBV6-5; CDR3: CATRTGVDNSPLHF; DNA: TGTGCCACTCGGACAGGGGTTGATAATTCACCCCTCCACTTT
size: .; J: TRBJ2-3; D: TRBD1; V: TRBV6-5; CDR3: CASSRDREADTQYF; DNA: TGTGCCAGCAGTAGGGACAGGGAGGCAGATACGCAGTATTTT
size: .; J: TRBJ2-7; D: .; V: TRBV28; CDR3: CASSSAGLPVVYEQYF; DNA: TGTGCCAGCAGTTCCGCGGGACTCCCCGTCGTCTACGAGCAGTACTTC
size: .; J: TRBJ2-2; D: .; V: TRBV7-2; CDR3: CASSFARAGELFF; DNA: TGTGCCAGCAGCTTTGCCAGGGCCGGGGAGCTGTTTTTT
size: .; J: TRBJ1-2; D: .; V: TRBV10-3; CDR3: CAISGPRQGSYTF; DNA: TGTGCCATCAGTGGCCCCAGGCAGGGGTCCTACACCTTC
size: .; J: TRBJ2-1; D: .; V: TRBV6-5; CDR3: CASSGAYNEQFF; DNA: TGTGCCAGCTCTGGGGCATACAATGAGCAGTTCTTC
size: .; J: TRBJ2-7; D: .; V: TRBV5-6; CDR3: CASSSVGSGREQYF; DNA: TGTGCCAGCAGCTCCGTCGGTAGCGGAAGGGAGCAGTACTTC
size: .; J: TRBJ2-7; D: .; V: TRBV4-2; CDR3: CASSQATGISYEQYF; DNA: TGTGCCAGCAGCCAAGCGACAGGTATCTCCTACGAGCAGTACTTC
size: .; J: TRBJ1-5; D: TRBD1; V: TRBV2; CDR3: CASSPVGQGSGDQPQHF; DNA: TGTGCCAGCAGTCCAGTCGGACAGGGAAGCGGTGATCAGCCCCAGCATTTT
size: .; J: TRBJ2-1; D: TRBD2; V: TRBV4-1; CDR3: CASSQLAGPPYNEQFF; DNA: TGCGCCAGCAGCCAATTAGCGGGACCCCCTTACAATGAGCAGTTCTTC
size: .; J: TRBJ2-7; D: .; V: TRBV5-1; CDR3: CASSSGLTTYEQYF; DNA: TGCGCCAGCAGCTCGGGACTTACGACCTACGAGCAGTACTTC
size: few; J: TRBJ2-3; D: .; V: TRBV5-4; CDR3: CASSLLGRGADTQYF; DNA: TGTGCCAGCAGCTTGCTAGGGAGAGGAGCAGATACGCAGTATTTT
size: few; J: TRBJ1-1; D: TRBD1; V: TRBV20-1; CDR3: CSAGTGTEAFF; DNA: TGCAGTGCAGGGACAGGAACTGAAGCTTTCTTT
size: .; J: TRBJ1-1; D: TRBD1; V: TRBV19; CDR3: CASSRGPLNTEAFF; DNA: TGTGCCAGCAGCAGGGGGCCTTTGAACACTGAAGCTTTCTTT
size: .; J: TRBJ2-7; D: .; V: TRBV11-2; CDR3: CASSLVPGHTTREQYF; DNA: TGTGCCAGCAGCTTAGTCCCGGGACACACGACGAGGGAGCAGTACTTC
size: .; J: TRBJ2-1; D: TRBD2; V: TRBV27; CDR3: CASSERGGNNEQFF; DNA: TGTGCCAGCAGCGAGCGGGGGGGGAACAATGAGCAGTTCTTC
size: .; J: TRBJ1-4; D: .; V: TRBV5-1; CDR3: CASSLVGIEKLFF; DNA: TGCGCCAGCAGCTTGGTGGGCATTGAAAAACTGTTTTTT
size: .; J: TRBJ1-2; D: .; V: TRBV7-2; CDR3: CASSITVNYGYTF; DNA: TGTGCCAGCAGCATTACAGTCAACTATGGCTACACCTTC
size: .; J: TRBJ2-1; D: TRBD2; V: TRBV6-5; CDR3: CASGLAGTNEQFF; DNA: TGTGCCAGCGGCCTAGCGGGGACCAATGAGCAGTTCTTC
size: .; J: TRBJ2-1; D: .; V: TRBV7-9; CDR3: CASSPRSDNEQFF; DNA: TGTGCCAGCAGCCCCCGGAGCGACAATGAGCAGTTCTTC
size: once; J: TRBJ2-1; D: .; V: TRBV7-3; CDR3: CASSLVRGREQFF; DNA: TGTGCCAGCAGCTTAGTCAGGGGTCGGGAGCAGTTCTTC
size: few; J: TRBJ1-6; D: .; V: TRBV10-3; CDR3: CAIRAGPVNSPLHF; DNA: TGTGCCATCAGGGCAGGGCCGGTTAATTCACCCCTCCACTTT
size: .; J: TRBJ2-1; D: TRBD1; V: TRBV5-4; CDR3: CASSLDRPYNEQFF; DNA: TGTGCCAGCAGCCTGGACAGGCCATACAATGAGCAGTTCTTC
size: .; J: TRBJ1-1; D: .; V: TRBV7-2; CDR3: CASSWGETEAFF; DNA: TGTGCCAGCAGCTGGGGGGAGACTGAAGCTTTCTTT
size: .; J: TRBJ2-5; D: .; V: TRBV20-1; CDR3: CSASGGARETQYF; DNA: TGCAGTGCTAGTGGGGGCGCGCGGGAGACCCAGTACTTC
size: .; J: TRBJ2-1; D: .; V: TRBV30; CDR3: CAWSLGAYNEQFF; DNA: TGTGCCTGGAGCCTAGGAGCCTACAATGAGCAGTTCTTC
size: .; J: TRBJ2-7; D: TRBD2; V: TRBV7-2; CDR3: CASSLGLAYEQYF; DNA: TGTGCCAGCAGCCTCGGACTAGCCTACGAGCAGTACTTC
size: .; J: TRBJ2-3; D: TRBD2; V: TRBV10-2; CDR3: CASSELSGGPPDTQYF; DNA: TGCGCCAGCAGTGAGTTATCGGGGGGGCCCCCAGATACGCAGTATTTT
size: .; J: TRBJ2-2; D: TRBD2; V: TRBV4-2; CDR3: CASSRGLAGGGATGELFF; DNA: TGTGCCAGCAGCCGTGGCCTAGCGGGGGGCGGTGCCACCGGGGAGCTGTTTTTT
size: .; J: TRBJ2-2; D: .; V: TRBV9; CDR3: CASSLSGTNTGELFF; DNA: TGTGCCAGCAGTCTAAGCGGAACGAACACCGGGGAGCTGTTTTTT
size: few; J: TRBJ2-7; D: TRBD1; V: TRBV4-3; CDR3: CASSQDLGTGGFYEQYF; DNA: TGCGCCAGCAGCCAAGATCTAGGGACAGGGGGCTTCTACGAGCAGTACTTC
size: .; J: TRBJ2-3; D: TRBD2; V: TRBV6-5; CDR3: CASTLGTSVPDTQYF; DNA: TGTGCCAGCACCCTAGGGACTAGCGTACCAGATACGCAGTATTTT
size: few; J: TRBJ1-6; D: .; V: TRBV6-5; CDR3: CASKAGINSPLHF; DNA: TGTGCCAGCAAGGCAGGGATTAATTCACCCCTCCACTTT
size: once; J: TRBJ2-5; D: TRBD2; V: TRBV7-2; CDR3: CASSSGLAGAGGETQYF; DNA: TGTGCCAGCAGCTCGGGACTAGCGGGGGCCGGGGGGGAGACCCAGTACTTC
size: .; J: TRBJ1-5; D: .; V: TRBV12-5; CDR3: CASGLVSGISNQPQHF; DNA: TGTGCTAGTGGTTTGGTCTCAGGGATTAGCAATCAGCCCCAGCATTTT
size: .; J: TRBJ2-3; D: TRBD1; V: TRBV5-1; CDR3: CASSRTGGYTDTQYF; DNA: TGCGCCAGCAGCCGGACAGGGGGATACACAGATACGCAGTATTTT